This T cell receptor beta chain is drawn from a study of persistence of HIV-infected CD4 T cells. Across the study: Antigen stimulation activated a lower proportion of cells, more of them memory, than anti-CD3/anti-CD28 stimulation.

Nonspecific anti-CD3/anti-CD28 bead stimulation represents the broad CD4+ T cell repertoire. Sorting of responding CD4+ T cells relied on upregulated CD40 ligand together with CD69. These HIV-1-infected adults initiated suppressive ART in chronic infection. Trimming stripped 4 bases from V and 3 bases from J, with 14 bases between. The CDR3 extends over 15 amino acids. Germline CDR1 and CDR2: SGHRS and YFSETQ. The libraries were made with immunoSEQ version 4 in survey mode. Generated by immunoSEQ multiplex PCR, the TCRdb table keeps only in-frame clones and is missing some. Here the sample spans around 47,000 clones, 80% to 95% being singletons. On this clone: Antigen unknown.

This clonotype originated in an adult man with HIV who was CMV-seropositive. The input for sequencing was CD4+ T cells sorted from PBMCs after approximately 18-hour stimulation, taken from a patient who received antiretroviral therapy. The rearrangement uses TRBV5-1 and TRBJ1-5; D might be TRBD1 (5 bases). The CDR3 sequence: CASSQGDSHNQPQHF. CDR3 bases: TGCGCCAGCAGCCAAGGCGACAGCCACAATCAGCCCCAGCATTTT.